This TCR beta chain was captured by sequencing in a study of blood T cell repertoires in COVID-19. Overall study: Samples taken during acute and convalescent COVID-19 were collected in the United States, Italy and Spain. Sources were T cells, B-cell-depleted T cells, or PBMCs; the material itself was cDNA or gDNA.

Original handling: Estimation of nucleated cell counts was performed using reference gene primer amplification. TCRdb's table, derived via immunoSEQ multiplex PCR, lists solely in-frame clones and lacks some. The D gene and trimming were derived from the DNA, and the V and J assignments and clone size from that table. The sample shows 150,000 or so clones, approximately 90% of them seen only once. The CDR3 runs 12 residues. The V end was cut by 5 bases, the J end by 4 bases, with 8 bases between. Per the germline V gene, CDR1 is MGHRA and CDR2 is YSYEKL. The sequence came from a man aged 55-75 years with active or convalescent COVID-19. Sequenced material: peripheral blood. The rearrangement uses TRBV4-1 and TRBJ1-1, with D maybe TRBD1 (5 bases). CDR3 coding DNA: TGCGCCAGCAGCGGGGGAGGCACTGAAGCTTTCTTT. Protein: CASSGGGTEAFF.